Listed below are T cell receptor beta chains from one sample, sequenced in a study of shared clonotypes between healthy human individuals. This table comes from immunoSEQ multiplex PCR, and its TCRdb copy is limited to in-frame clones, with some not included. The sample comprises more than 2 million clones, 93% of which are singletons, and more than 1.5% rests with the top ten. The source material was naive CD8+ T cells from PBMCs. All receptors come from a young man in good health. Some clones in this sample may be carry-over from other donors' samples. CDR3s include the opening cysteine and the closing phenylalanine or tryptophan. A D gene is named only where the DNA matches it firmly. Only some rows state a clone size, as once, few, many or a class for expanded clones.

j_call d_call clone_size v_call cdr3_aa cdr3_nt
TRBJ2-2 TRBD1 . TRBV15 CATSESGQGANTGELFF TGTGCCACCAGCGAGTCGGGACAGGGGGCCAACACCGGGGAGCTGTTTTTT
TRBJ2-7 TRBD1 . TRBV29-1 CSVKDRPSSYEQYF TGCAGCGTCAAGGACAGGCCGTCCTCCTACGAGCAGTACTTC
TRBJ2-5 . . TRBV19 CATSLWRASKETQYF TGTGCCACCTCCCTATGGAGGGCATCCAAAGAGACCCAGTACTTC
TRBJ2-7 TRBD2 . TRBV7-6 CASSLKAGGTYEQYF TGTGCCAGCAGCTTAAAAGCGGGAGGAACCTACGAGCAGTACTTC
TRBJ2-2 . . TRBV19 CASSIAREAAGELFF TGTGCCAGTAGTATAGCCAGGGAGGCGGCCGGGGAGCTGTTTTTT
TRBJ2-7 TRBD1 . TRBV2 CASTPGQGFDEQYF TGTGCCAGCACCCCGGGACAGGGATTTGACGAGCAGTACTTC
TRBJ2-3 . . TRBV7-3 CASSLGGPWVTDTQYF TGTGCCAGCAGCTTAGGGGGCCCCTGGGTTACAGATACGCAGTATTTT
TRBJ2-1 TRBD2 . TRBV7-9 CASSGAPSLAGETYNEQFF TGTGCCAGCAGCGGCGCCCCCTCGCTAGCGGGAGAAACCTACAATGAGCAGTTCTTC
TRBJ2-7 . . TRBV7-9 CASSFVENPYEQYF TGTGCCAGCAGCTTCGTGGAGAACCCCTACGAGCAGTACTTC
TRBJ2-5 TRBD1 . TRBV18 CASSMDRGETQYF TGTGCCAGCTCCATGGACAGGGGAGAGACCCAGTACTTC
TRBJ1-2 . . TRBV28 CASSLSSGVNYGYTF TGTGCCAGCAGTTTATCATCAGGCGTAAACTATGGCTACACCTTC
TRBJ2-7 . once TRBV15 CATSRDKSEQYF TGTGCCACCAGCAGAGATAAAAGTGAGCAGTACTTC
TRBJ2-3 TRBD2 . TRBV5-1 CASSPIEREGSDTQYF TGCGCCAGCAGCCCTATAGAGCGGGAGGGCTCCGATACGCAGTATTTT
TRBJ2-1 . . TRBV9 CASSVEGSGWTHYNEQFF TGTGCCAGCAGCGTAGAAGGATCGGGTTGGACACATTACAATGAGCAGTTCTTC
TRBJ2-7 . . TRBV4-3 CASSQVSSTGAPYEQYF TGCGCCAGCAGCCAAGTAAGTTCAACCGGGGCCCCCTACGAGCAGTACTTC
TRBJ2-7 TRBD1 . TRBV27 CASSLQGQGNYEQYF TGTGCCAGCAGTTTACAGGGACAGGGGAACTACGAGCAGTACTTC
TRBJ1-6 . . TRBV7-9 CASSWSVDNSPLHF TGTGCCAGCAGCTGGTCAGTTGATAATTCACCCCTCCACTTT
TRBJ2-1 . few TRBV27 CASSLGRYNEQFF TGTGCCAGCAGTTTAGGCAGATACAATGAGCAGTTCTTC
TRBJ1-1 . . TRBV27 CASSLGSWTEAFF TGTGCCAGCAGTTTAGGTTCTTGGACTGAAGCTTTCTTT
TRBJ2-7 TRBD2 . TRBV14 CASSPSWLAGPGYEQYF TGTGCCAGCAGCCCCTCGTGGTTAGCGGGACCGGGCTACGAGCAGTACTTC
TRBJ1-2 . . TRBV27 CASSGGEGSLVF TGTGCCAGCAGCGGGGGTGAGGGGTCCTTAGTCTTC
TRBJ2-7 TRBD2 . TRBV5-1 CASSPGLAGLHEQYF TGCGCCAGCAGCCCCGGACTAGCGGGCCTTCACGAGCAGTACTTC
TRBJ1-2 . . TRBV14 CASSPWDMTTYGYTF TGTGCCAGCAGCCCCTGGGACATGACAACCTATGGCTACACCTTC
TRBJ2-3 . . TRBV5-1 CASRVSELPPSTDTQYF TGCGCCAGCAGGGTTTCCGAACTCCCCCCATCCACAGATACGCAGTATTTT
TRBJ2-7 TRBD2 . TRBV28 CASSLTSGAYEQYF TGTGCCAGCAGCCTGACTAGCGGGGCCTACGAGCAGTACTTC
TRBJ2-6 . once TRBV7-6 CASSFTDVSGANVLTF TGTGCCAGCAGCTTTACGGACGTGTCTGGGGCCAACGTCCTGACTTTC
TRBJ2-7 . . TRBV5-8 CASSYVSGYEQYF TGTGCCAGCAGCTACGTCTCGGGGTACGAGCAGTACTTC
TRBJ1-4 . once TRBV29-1 CSVTGAFNEKLFF TGCAGCGTTACCGGGGCCTTTAATGAAAAACTGTTTTTT
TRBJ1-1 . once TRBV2 CATPRDQVDTEAFF TGTGCCACTCCCCGGGACCAAGTGGACACTGAAGCTTTCTTT
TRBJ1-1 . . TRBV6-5 CASSPLSVRNTEAFF TGTGCCAGCAGTCCTCTGTCGGTCAGAAACACTGAAGCTTTCTTT
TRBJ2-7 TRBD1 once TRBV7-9 CASSSWDSPNYEQYF TGTGCCAGCAGCTCGTGGGACAGCCCGAACTACGAGCAGTACTTC
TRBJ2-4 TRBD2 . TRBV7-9 CASSLGGGRENIQYF TGTGCCAGCAGCTTAGGAGGCGGGAGGGAAAACATTCAGTACTTC
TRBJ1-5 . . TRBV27 CASSLIGFEPQHF TGTGCCAGCAGTTTAATCGGCTTTGAGCCCCAGCATTTT
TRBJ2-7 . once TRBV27 CASSAGTNLYEQYF TGTGCCAGCAGTGCGGGGACAAACCTCTACGAGCAGTACTTC
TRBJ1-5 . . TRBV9 CASSVGEANQPQHF TGTGCCAGCAGCGTAGGGGAGGCCAATCAGCCCCAGCATTTT
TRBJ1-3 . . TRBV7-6 CASSLYGGRGDTIYF TGTGCCAGCAGCTTATACGGAGGAAGGGGGGACACCATATATTTT
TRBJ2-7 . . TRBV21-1 CASSNGGEGNTSYEQYF TGTGCCAGCAGCAACGGGGGTGAGGGCAATACATCCTACGAGCAGTACTTC
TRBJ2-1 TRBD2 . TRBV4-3 CASSQGGSEYNEQFF TGCGCCAGCAGCCAAGGCGGGAGCGAATACAATGAGCAGTTCTTC
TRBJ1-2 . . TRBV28 CASSPVSGSDGYTF TGTGCCAGCAGTCCCGTTTCGGGGAGCGATGGCTACACCTTC
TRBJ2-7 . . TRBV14 CASSQDLRDPYEQYF TGTGCCAGCAGCCAAGATTTGCGGGATCCCTACGAGCAGTACTTC
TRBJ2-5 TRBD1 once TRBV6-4 CASRQDRAETQYF TGTGCCAGCAGGCAAGACAGGGCAGAGACCCAGTACTTC
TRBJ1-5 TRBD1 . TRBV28 CASSWLDRENQPQHF TGTGCCAGCAGTTGGTTGGACAGGGAGAATCAGCCCCAGCATTTT
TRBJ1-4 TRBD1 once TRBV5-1 CASSLWRQGEARENEKLFF TGCGCCAGCAGCTTGTGGAGACAGGGGGAGGCAAGGGAAAATGAAAAACTGTTTTTT
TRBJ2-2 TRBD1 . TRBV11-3 CASSFWDRGTTGELFF TGTGCCAGCAGCTTTTGGGACAGGGGTACCACCGGGGAGCTGTTTTTT
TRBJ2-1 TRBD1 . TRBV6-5 CASSYGGTGGWDEQFF TGTGCCAGCAGTTACGGTGGGACAGGGGGCTGGGATGAGCAGTTCTTC
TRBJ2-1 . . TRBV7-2 CASSLGISKAWGEQFF TGTGCCAGCAGCTTAGGCATATCGAAGGCCTGGGGTGAGCAGTTCTTC
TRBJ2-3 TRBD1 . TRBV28 CASSLSDRVLDTQYF TGTGCCAGCAGTTTATCTGACAGGGTCCTGGATACGCAGTATTTT